Included here is one T cell receptor beta chain sequence, with context. This specimen comes from a study of blood T cell repertoires in COVID-19. At the level of the study: Both acute and convalescent COVID-19 samples were obtained from the United States, Italy and Spain. T cells, B-cell-depleted T cells, or PBMCs supplied cDNA or gDNA.

In the original analysis: Cell counts per sample came from amplifying reference gene primers. Produced via immunoSEQ multiplex PCR; TCRdb's table is partial and in-frame only. D and trimming were read from the DNA, whereas the V and J calls and clone size are those reported in that table. The table lists roughly 52,000 clones, roughly 90% of them singletons. The clonotype comes from a man aged 40-55 years with COVID-19, enrolled during active disease. The sequencing sample was made of peripheral blood.

DNA of the CDR3: TGTGCCAGTAACCATTGGGGGGGAATCGACACTGAAGCTTTCTTT. Residues: CASNHWGGIDTEAFF. The chain is built from TRBV19 and TRBJ1-1, with D perhaps matching TRBD1 (5 bases). The CDR3 is made up of 15 amino acids. V lost 7 bases, J lost 3 bases, and 18 bases lay in between. Germline CDR1 is LNHDA and CDR2 is SQIVND (reference sequence).